A selection of T cell receptor beta chains follows, all from one sample in a study of prognosis after radiotherapy for stage I lung cancer. TCRdb processed the multiplex PCR reads anew with MiXCR; each CDR3 protein has one entry. The sample lists approximately 13,000 distinct CDR3 sequences; roughly 31% were seen once. Sequenced here: PBMCs, sampled before or after stereotactic body radiation therapy (not recorded which). All receptors derive from a donor over 45 with non-small cell lung cancer. The CDR3 runs from the conserved cysteine through the conserved F or W. The order of the fields is D gene, clone size, J gene, V gene, CDR3 protein, CDR3 DNA. A D gene is named only where the DNA matches it firmly. Rows may omit the clone size; those that give it use once, few, many or a size class.

D: TRBD2; size: medium-sized; J: TRBJ2-3; V: TRBV6-4; CDR3: CASSAGRAETDTQYF; DNA: TGTGCCAGCAGTGCGGGGAGGGCCGAGACAGATACGCAGTATTTT
D: TRBD1; size: many; J: TRBJ1-1; V: TRBV20-1; CDR3: CSADRGIAEAFF; DNA: TGCAGTGCAGACAGGGGGATCGCTGAAGCTTTCTTT
D: NA; size: medium-sized; J: TRBJ1-6; V: TRBV5-1; CDR3: CASSLDGSPLHF; DNA: TGCGCCAGCAGCTTGGATGGGTCACCCCTCCACTTT
D: TRBD2; size: many; J: TRBJ2-7; V: TRBV5-4; CDR3: CASSLVVREIPYEQYF; DNA: TGTGCCAGCAGCTTGGTGGTGCGGGAGATTCCCTACGAGCAGTACTTC
D: TRBD1; size: NA; J: TRBJ1-1; V: TRBV20-1; CDR3: CSARPPRAGGTYDEAFF; DNA: TGTAGTGCTAGACCCCCGAGGGCAGGGGGCACTTATGATGAAGCTTTCTTT
D: NA; size: NA; J: TRBJ2-7; V: TRBV5-1; CDR3: CASSFASPRGYEQYF; DNA: TGCGCCAGCAGCTTTGCCAGTCCTCGGGGCTACGAGCAGTACTTC
D: NA; size: many; J: TRBJ1-2; V: TRBV7-2; CDR3: CASSLDLGRDFSTDYGYTF; DNA: TGTGCCAGCAGCTTAGATCTGGGCAGGGACTTTTCTACTGACTATGGCTACACCTTC
D: NA; size: many; J: TRBJ2-2; V: TRBV29-1; CDR3: CSVAGPAGELFF; DNA: TGCAGCGTTGCGGGCCCCGCGGGGGAGCTGTTTTTT
D: TRBD1; size: many; J: TRBJ1-2; V: TRBV12-3/TRBV12-4; CDR3: CASRVDRVGNGYTF; DNA: TGTGCCAGCAGGGTAGACAGGGTTGGGAATGGCTACACCTTC
D: NA; size: NA; J: TRBJ1-5; V: TRBV5-1; CDR3: CASSLVLRGNQPQHF; DNA: TGCGCCAGCAGCTTGGTGTTAAGGGGCAATCAGCCCCAGCATTTT
D: NA; size: many; J: TRBJ1-2; V: TRBV6-2/TRBV6-3; CDR3: CASSYGPGSISYGYTF; DNA: TGTGCCAGCAGTTACGGCCCAGGGAGCATCTCGTATGGCTACACCTTC
D: NA; size: many; J: TRBJ2-2; V: TRBV3-1; CDR3: CASSPTYYSTGELFF; DNA: TGTGCCAGCAGCCCGACATATTACAGCACCGGGGAGCTGTTTTTT
D: TRBD2; size: medium-sized; J: TRBJ2-2; V: TRBV28; CDR3: CASSSPGLVTGELFF; DNA: TGTGCCAGCAGTTCCCCGGGACTAGTTACCGGGGAGCTGTTTTTT
D: NA; size: NA; J: TRBJ2-7; V: TRBV11-2; CDR3: CASSSGWDSHDQYF; DNA: TGTGCCAGCAGCTCAGGTTGGGACTCCCACGATCAGTACTTC
D: NA; size: few; J: TRBJ1-1; V: TRBV7-9; CDR3: CASSFYRGGDTEAFF; DNA: TGTGCCAGCAGCTTTTACCGGGGGGGGGACACTGAAGCTTTCTTT
D: NA; size: many; J: TRBJ1-3; V: TRBV18; CDR3: CASSPDGISGNTIYF; DNA: TGTGCCAGCTCACCGGACGGAATCTCTGGAAACACCATATATTTT
D: NA; size: many; J: TRBJ2-7; V: TRBV29-1; CDR3: CSVEDHAGRGMRQYF; DNA: TGCAGCGTTGAAGATCACGCGGGGCGCGGTATGAGGCAGTACTTC
D: NA; size: NA; J: TRBJ2-7; V: TRBV28; CDR3: CASSLAAGGPYEHYF; DNA: TGTGCCAGCAGTTTAGCAGCCGGAGGGCCCTACGAGCATTACTTC
D: NA; size: NA; J: TRBJ2-7; V: TRBV7-9; CDR3: CASSSQGSFHEQYF; DNA: TGTGCCAGCAGCTCGCAAGGCAGTTTCCACGAGCAGTACTTC
D: NA; size: medium-sized; J: TRBJ1-5; V: TRBV7-9; CDR3: CASSLEWGPRTPQHF; DNA: TGTGCCAGCAGCTTAGAGTGGGGCCCACGGACCCCCCAGCATTTT
D: NA; size: NA; J: TRBJ1-1; V: TRBV29-1; CDR3: CIFQRDTEAFF; DNA: TGCATCTTCCAAAGGGACACTGAAGCTTTCTTT
D: NA; size: NA; J: TRBJ1-5; V: TRBV19; CDR3: CASSISDRTSQPQHF; DNA: TGTGCCAGTAGTATTAGTGACCGGACAAGTCAGCCCCAGCATTTT
D: TRBD2; size: many; J: TRBJ2-7; V: TRBV28; CDR3: CASSLGAGTYEQYF; DNA: TGTGCCAGCAGTTTAGGAGCGGGAACCTACGAGCAGTACTTC
D: TRBD2; size: NA; J: TRBJ2-3; V: TRBV6-5; CDR3: CASSLSGGADTQYF; DNA: TGTGCCAGCAGTTTGAGCGGGGGGGCGGATACGCAGTATTTT
D: NA; size: NA; J: TRBJ1-1; V: TRBV20-1; CDR3: CSAKGATEAFF; DNA: TGCAGTGCTAAAGGGGCCACTGAGGCTTTCTTT
D: NA; size: many; J: TRBJ1-2; V: TRBV20-1; CDR3: CSARRSYSNYGYTF; DNA: TGCAGTGCTAGACGGTCTTATTCTAACTATGGCTACACCTTC
D: NA; size: NA; J: TRBJ1-1; V: TRBV6-2/TRBV6-3; CDR3: CASSVPRGTQNTEDFF; DNA: TGTGCCAGCAGTGTCCCCCGGGGAACACAGAACACTGAAGATTTCTTT
D: TRBD2; size: many; J: TRBJ2-1; V: TRBV4-2; CDR3: CASSGLNGRPSDNEQFF; DNA: TGTGCCAGCAGCGGGTTAAACGGGAGGCCGTCCGACAATGAGCAGTTCTTC
D: NA; size: many; J: TRBJ1-2; V: TRBV7-2; CDR3: CASSLDRVYGYTF; DNA: TGTGCCAGCAGCTTAGATCGGGTCTATGGCTACACCTTC
D: TRBD2; size: many; J: TRBJ2-2; V: TRBV4-2; CDR3: CASSQGHLAGGRTGELFF; DNA: TGTGCCAGCAGCCAAGGTCACCTAGCGGGAGGGCGCACCGGGGAGCTGTTTTTT
D: NA; size: many; J: TRBJ1-3; V: TRBV3-1; CDR3: CASSQTTPSGNTIYF; DNA: TGTGCCAGCAGCCAGACGACACCCTCTGGAAACACCATATATTTT
D: NA; size: many; J: TRBJ1-2; V: TRBV12-3/TRBV12-4; CDR3: CASSWTNYGYTF; DNA: TGTGCCAGCAGCTGGACTAACTATGGCTACACCTTC
D: TRBD2; size: NA; J: TRBJ2-1; V: TRBV9; CDR3: CASSPRGRSYNEQFF; DNA: TGTGCCAGCAGCCCTCGCGGGAGATCCTACAATGAGCAGTTCTTC
D: NA; size: medium-sized; J: TRBJ2-1; V: TRBV7-9; CDR3: CASTTHYSYNEQFF; DNA: TGTGCCAGTACGACTCACTACTCCTACAATGAGCAGTTCTTC
D: NA; size: NA; J: TRBJ2-1; V: TRBV28; CDR3: CASRPTIGGHNEQFF; DNA: TGCGCCAGCAGACCGACTATCGGCGGACACAATGAGCAGTTCTTC
D: NA; size: many; J: TRBJ2-1; V: TRBV20-1; CDR3: CSARDPRNNEQFF; DNA: TGCAGTGCTAGAGATCCCAGGAACAATGAGCAGTTCTTC
D: TRBD1; size: many; J: TRBJ2-3; V: TRBV7-8; CDR3: CASSFTGTGDSSSGYF; DNA: TGTGCCAGCAGCTTTACCGGGACAGGGGACTCAAGCTCCGGGTATTTT
D: NA; size: many; J: TRBJ2-1; V: TRBV30; CDR3: CAWSGNQGYEQFF; DNA: TGTGCCTGGAGTGGCAACCAGGGATATGAGCAGTTCTTC
D: NA; size: medium-sized; J: TRBJ2-3; V: TRBV24-1; CDR3: CATSEGYPIDTQYF; DNA: TGTGCCACCAGTGAGGGTTACCCCATCGATACGCAGTATTTT
D: NA; size: medium-sized; J: TRBJ1-3; V: TRBV28; CDR3: CASSLVLGGGNTIYF; DNA: TGTGCCAGCAGTTTGGTCCTAGGTGGGGGAAACACCATATATTTT
D: NA; size: many; J: TRBJ1-4; V: TRBV28; CDR3: CASSFRTDSNEKLFF; DNA: TGTGCCAGCAGTTTCCGGACAGACTCTAATGAAAAACTGTTTTTT
D: NA; size: medium-sized; J: TRBJ2-2; V: TRBV6-1; CDR3: CASTLGRFGELFF; DNA: TGTGCCAGCACTTTGGGGCGGTTCGGGGAGCTGTTTTTT